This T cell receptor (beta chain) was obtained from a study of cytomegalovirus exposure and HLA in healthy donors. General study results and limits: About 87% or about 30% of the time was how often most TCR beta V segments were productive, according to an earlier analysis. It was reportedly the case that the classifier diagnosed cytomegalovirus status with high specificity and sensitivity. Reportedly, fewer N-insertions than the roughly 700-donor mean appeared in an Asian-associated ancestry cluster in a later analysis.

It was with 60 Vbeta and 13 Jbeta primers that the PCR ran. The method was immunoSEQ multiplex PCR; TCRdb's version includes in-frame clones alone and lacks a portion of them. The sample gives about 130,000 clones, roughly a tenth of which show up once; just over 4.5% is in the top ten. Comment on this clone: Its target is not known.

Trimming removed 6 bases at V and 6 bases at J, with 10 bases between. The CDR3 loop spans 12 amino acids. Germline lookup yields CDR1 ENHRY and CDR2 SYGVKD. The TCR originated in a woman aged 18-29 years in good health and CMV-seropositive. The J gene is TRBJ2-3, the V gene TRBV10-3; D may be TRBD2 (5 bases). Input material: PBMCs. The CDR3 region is CAIRPGGDTQYF. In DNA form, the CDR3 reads TGTGCCATCAGACCGGGCGGGGATACGCAGTATTTT.